This is a list of T cell receptor beta chains from one sample in a study of T cells after yellow fever vaccination. One entry per CDR3 protein results from TCRdb running MiXCR on the 5' RACE reads. The data show approximately 160,000 distinct CDR3 sequences, 9.3% seen once. The sample was CD8+ T cells sorted from PBMCs, taken 45 days after the yellow fever booster vaccination. Receptor source: a young man who received the YFV17D yellow fever vaccine. CDR3s include the opening cysteine and the closing phenylalanine or tryptophan. D genes are given only for firm matches. Rows may omit the clone size; those that give it use once, few, many or a size class.

TRBJ2-1	-	TRBV11-2	11	few	CASSSTIEQFF	TGTGCCAGCAGCTCGACCATTGAGCAGTTCTTC
TRBJ2-3	-	TRBV15	15	few	CATSRELLIRDTQYF	TGTGCCACCAGCAGAGAACTTCTCATTCGAGATACGCAGTATTTT
TRBJ2-7	-	TRBV7-9	13	many	CASSSGTDYEQYF	TGTGCCAGCAGCTCGGGAACAGACTACGAGCAGTACTTC
TRBJ2-3	TRBD2	TRBV12-3/TRBV12-4	16	many	CASSPWGSGASDTQYF	TGTGCCAGCAGCCCTTGGGGTAGCGGGGCCTCAGATACGCAGTATTTT
TRBJ2-1	TRBD2	TRBV7-2	19	few	CASSPVERLAGGLDSWQFF	TGTGCCAGCTCGCCCGTCGAGAGACTAGCGGGGGGACTCGACTCCTGGCAGTTCTTC
TRBJ2-4	TRBD2	TRBV7-9	17	-	CASSLPLAGGPSDIQYF	TGTGCCAGCAGCCTCCCACTAGCGGGGGGGCCCAGTGACATTCAGTACTTC
TRBJ2-7	-	TRBV30	13	few	CAWSVSPDYEQYF	TGTGCCTGGAGTGTCTCTCCGGACTACGAGCAGTACTTC
TRBJ1-1	-	TRBV10-3	14	few	CAISETDGQNEAFF	TGTGCCATCAGTGAGACCGACGGACAGAATGAAGCTTTCTTT
TRBJ2-7	TRBD2	TRBV10-3	14	-	CAISESAGGYEQYF	TGTGCCATCAGTGAGTCGGCGGGGGGATACGAGCAGTACTTC
TRBJ1-2	-	TRBV7-9	13	many	CASSPESSYGYTF	TGTGCCAGCAGTCCGGAATCCAGCTATGGCTACACCTTC